The T cell receptor (beta chain) described here comes from a study of blood T cell repertoires in COVID-19. Grouping used clinical history reported by participants in a survey and questionnaire. The data were produced by immunoSEQ multiplex PCR, yet TCRdb's version contains in-frame clones alone and is incomplete. Seen here are approximately 220,000 clones, 75% to 90% observed once, and the top ten hold 3.5%. Sequencing used PBMCs or T cells enriched from blood (not recorded which). The source of this sequence is a woman under 30 in a cohort exposed to, infected with or recovered from COVID-19 (not recorded which).

The CDR3 reads CASSPIPRALSTGELFF. In DNA form, the CDR3 reads TGTGCCAGCAGCCCCATCCCCAGGGCCCTCTCCACCGGGGAGCTGTTTTTT. The chain recombines TRBV7-3 with TRBJ2-2; possibly TRBD1 for D (5 bases). The CDR3 contains 17 residues. The germline gives CDR1 SGHTA, CDR2 FQGTGA. V dropped 5 bases and J dropped 4 bases, with 20 bases sitting between them.